The entry that follows covers one T cell receptor (beta chain) sequence. This clonotype was counted a single time. Its specific antigen is unknown. The input lacks base qualities; no much larger clone sits a single base away. One read yields weak evidence. From cysteine to phenylalanine, the CDR3 is 17 amino acids long. Left in the record is the CDR3 DNA by itself, 51 bases read in frame from the first base. As encoded in the germline V gene, CDR1 is SGHVS while CDR2 is FNYEAQ. V has 6 bases trimmed and J has 2 bases trimmed; junction bases matching no gene number 13. Read against the paper, the sample's treatment or condition label means: live attenuated yellow fever vaccine strain. At each blood-draw timepoint, two biological replicates of bulk PBMCs were obtained. A standard Ficoll-Paque protocol was used to isolate PBMCs from peripheral blood. TriZol was used to extract RNA from bulk PBMCs, from CD4 and CD8 fractions, and from dextramer-positive and dextramer-negative fractions.

TCR cDNA was synthesized by 5'RACE template switching, which introduced a universal primer site and unique molecular identifiers. Priming for cDNA synthesis came from both the TCR alpha and TCR beta constant segments. Library amplification involved two PCR steps, and the second step added sample barcodes and sequencing adapters. Sequencing of the libraries was done on either Illumina HiSeq 2500 (2x100 bp) or NovaSeq (2x150 bp). The original pipeline was this. MIGEC handled demultiplexing of reads and collapsing into UMI consensus sequences, while MiXCR performed V(D)J alignment. Using edgeR on replicate PBMC samples, clonotypes were called vaccine-responding if FDR was below 0.01 and the log2 fold change was above 5 up to day 15. CD4 or CD8 identity was assigned to each bulk clonotype according to whether the clonotype was present at higher abundance in the sequenced CD4 repertoire or the sequenced CD8 repertoire. The public reads were quality trimmed at Q25 with fastp and then assembled into clones with MiXCR by TCRdb, keeping productive beta chains. Merged by CDR3 protein, the rows form single entries marked with the most common genes and DNA. TCRdb, rather than the study authors, made the V and J calls. This sample holds some 350,000 distinct CDR3 sequences; approximately 6% were observed only once. About 15% of the sample is held by the ten biggest clonotypes.

The sample belongs to a study of T cells after yellow fever vaccination (dated by TCRdb to the late 2010s). Broadly, across the study: The SMART-Seq v4 Ultra Low Input RNA kit was used to prepare libraries from fractions with low cell numbers. To follow T-cell clones before and after both primary and booster YFV17D yellow fever vaccination, bulk TCR alpha and beta repertoires underwent longitudinal sequencing. Two healthy male donors made up the cohort, one aged 18 to 30 years and the other aged 30 to 40 years. Blood was collected at multiple timepoints before and after primary and secondary immunization, and bulk PBMC replicates and cell subsets were isolated. Results and caveats for the whole study, not just this receptor: Because abundant contaminating clonotypes from the bulk population could be contained in FACS-sorted repertoires, computational filtering was required. Compared with the primary T-cell response, the secondary T-cell response was weaker but faster, peaking on day 5 rather than day 15. Because the study included only two donors, the extent to which the findings can be generalized is limited. A small fraction of clonotypes appeared in both the CD4 and CD8 compartments, likely as a result of convergent recombination. Most clones expanded after primary vaccination (almost 98% of CD4 and approximately 90% of CD8) were re-detected after the booster, suggesting that broad memory maintenance occurred.

The V gene is TRBV7-6 and the J gene is TRBJ2-3, and TRBD2 aligns with 8 junction nucleotides. The source is a man aged 25 to 40 who received the YFV17D yellow fever vaccine. The sample here was PBMCs, taken 5 days after the yellow fever booster vaccination. The CDR3 is CASSRSPGLGPTDTQYF. The DNA reads TGTGCCAGCAGTCGTAGCCCGGGACTAGGCCCCACAGATACGCAGTATTTT.